The 14 T cell receptor beta chains in this list originate from one sample, sequenced in a study of tumor-infiltrating lymphocytes in primary liver carcinoma. TCR beta cDNA was made from roughly 450 ng total RNA with a constant-region primer. Each TCR beta library was derived from three nested multiplex PCR rounds that employed slightly modified ARM-PCR. The first two PCR rounds used TRBV1-TRBV30 primers with a Cbeta primer, approximately 10 cycles each. TCRdb processed the multiplex PCR reads anew with MiXCR; each CDR3 protein has one entry. The sample records around 330,000 distinct CDR3 sequences, nearly 60% being singletons. RNA was extracted from whole blood without cell sorting, alongside germline DNA. The sequencing input was peripheral blood. These receptors were collected from a woman aged 25-40 years with primary liver carcinoma and hepatitis B virus infection.

This clonotype was counted at least ten times. V and J are TRBV29-1 and TRBJ2-7, with TRBD2 identical over 7 bases. The germline V gene encodes CDR1 SQVTM and CDR2 ANQGSEA. The CDR3 covers 14 residues. With 4 bases clipped from V and 0 bases from J, the junction kept 6 bases outside the gene matches. CDR3 sequence: CSVVPGLHSYEQYF. DNA of the CDR3: TGCAGCGTTGTGCCGGGACTACACTCCTACGAGCAGTACTTC.

The chain carries TRBV11-2 and TRBJ2-6; D remains unclear. Trimming pared 4 bases from V and 4 bases from J, leaving 11 bases between. The CDR3 runs to 15 residues. Germline-derived CDR1 and CDR2 are SGHAT and FQNNGV. The CDR3 DNA reads as TGTGCCAGCAGCTGGGTAGGGCCCGGGGCCAACGTCCTGACTTTC. Its protein is CASSWVGPGANVLTF.

This clonotype was observed a single time. Its ends do not fully match the called genes, so a read error is possible. This chain joins TRBV6-5 and TRBJ2-3, with TRBD2 matching 9 bases. Germline loops: CDR1 MNHEY, CDR2 SVGAGI. The CDR3 consists of 15 residues. Here the CDR3 reads CARRRKASGTDTQYF. The DNA of the CDR3 is TGTGCCAGGAGACGCAAAGCTAGCGGGACAGACACGCAGTATTTT.

As for this clonotype: Here the CDR3 omits its conserved ending phenylalanine or tryptophan, so a read error is the likely source. Written as DNA, the CDR3 is TGCAGCGTTGAACGGGGTGGCCCGGTCACCGGGGAGCTGTTTATT. The encoded protein is CSVERGGPVTGELFI. The chain has TRBV29-1 and TRBJ2-2; a possible D gene is TRBD2 (5 bases). V shed 2 bases and J shed 4 bases, with 14 bases lying between them. Germline V gives CDR1 SQVTM, CDR2 ANQGSEA. The CDR3 extends over 15 amino acids.

This clonotype was observed at least ten times. The chain is built from TRBV12-3 or TRBV12-4 and TRBJ2-5, with D possibly TRBD2 on 6 matching bases. CDR3 length: 15 amino acids. Trimming removed 5 bases from V and 1 base from J, with 14 bases in between. CDR3: CASSPIGTPQETQYF. CDR3 nucleotide sequence: TGTGCCAGCAGTCCGATCGGGACTCCCCAAGAGACCCAGTACTTC.

Details on this clonotype: This sequence may be a read error, since a much larger clone differs from it by one base. The chain combines TRBV4-1 with TRBJ1-1; D unresolved. Germline V gene sequence: CDR1 MGHRA, CDR2 YSYEKL. The CDR3 runs to 13 residues. V lost 2 bases and J lost 8, with 12 bases in between. CDR3 sequence reads: CASSQSFRKEAFF. The CDR3 coding sequence is TGCGCCAGCAGCCAATCGTTCAGAAAAGAAGCTTTCTTT.

The rearrangement uses TRBV5-1 and TRBJ2-7; the D is unclear. V dropped 2 bases and J dropped 1 base, with 7 bases sitting between them. CDR3 size: 13 residues. CDR1 is SGHRS, CDR2 YFSETQ, per germline. Here the CDR3 reads CASSFGDSYEQYF. The CDR3 bases are TGCGCCAGCAGCTTCGGCGATTCCTACGAGCAGTACTTC.

The chain joins TRBV28 to TRBJ1-2; TRBD1 might be the D (6 bases). V lost 6 bases, J lost 7 bases, and 12 bases lay in between. The CDR3 sequence is 12 residues long. From germline, CDR1 is MDHEN and CDR2 SYDVKM. The DNA of the CDR3 is TGTGCCAGCAGAGGACAGAATATTGGCTACACCTTC. This encodes CASRGQNIGYTF.

This clonotype was detected only a few times. The CDR3 region is CASSFGGPKTREQYF. CDR3 DNA: TGTGCCAGCAGCTTTGGAGGCCCCAAGACTCGCGAGCAGTACTTC. The chain is built from TRBV5-4 and TRBJ2-7, with TRBD2 as a possible D gene (5 bases). V lost 2 bases to trimming and J lost 6 bases, with 18 bases between them. Germline V gene data show CDR1 as SGHNT and CDR2 as YYREEE (reference sequence). This CDR3 contains 15 residues.

Concerning this clonotype: As the CDR3 is not closed by the conserved phenylalanine or tryptophan, this likely results from a read error. The limits of the CDR3 on the DNA are not certain, so only TCRdb's listed CDR3 is given. The chain couples TRBV12-3 or TRBV12-4 to TRBJ1-5. 13 amino acids form the CDR3, both terminal residues included. This chain's CDR3 is CASSLSVDQPQHL.

This clonotype has a count of ten or more. V gene TRBV10-3 combines with J gene TRBJ1-2, with TRBD1 identical over 7 bases. J lost 3 bases, V lost 10 bases, and 8 bases had no gene match. This CDR3 region has 13 residues. Germline values: CDR1 ENHRY, CDR2 SYGVKD. The CDR3 DNA reads as TGTGCCACCCAGTTCGGACAGGACTATGGCTACACCTTC. It codes for CATQFGQDYGYTF.

As for this clonotype: The germline gene is not matched at one end of the junction; a read error may be the cause. This chain uses TRBV12-3 or TRBV12-4 with TRBJ2-1; 9 positions agree with TRBD2. The CDR3 is 15 amino acids. In nucleotides, the CDR3 is TGTGCCAGCAGTTTTTCTAGCGGGAAAAGGGATGAGCAGTTCTTT. It yields the protein CASSFSSGKRDEQFF.

Concerning this clonotype: An end of the junction does not agree with germline; a read error may underlie this. The chain recombines TRBV5-1 with TRBJ1-1, with D perhaps matching TRBD1 (6 bases). CDR3 length equals 15 residues. Germline assignment: CDR1 SGHRS and CDR2 YFSETQ. This CDR3 reads CASSPAGTSNTEASF. In DNA form, the CDR3 reads TGCGCCAGCAGCCCTGCCGGGACATCGAACACTGAAGCTTCCTTT. The full variable domain, completed using reference TRBV5-1 and TRBJ1-1, is KAGVTQTPRYLIKTRGQQVTLSCSPISGHRSVSWYQQTPGQGLQFLFEYFSETQRNKGNFPGRFSGRQFSNSRSEMNVSTLELGDSALYLCASSPAGTSNTEASFGQGTRLTVV.

As regards this clonotype: A read error may be the cause here, since a much bigger clone is one base away. The rearrangement uses TRBV12-3 or TRBV12-4 and TRBJ2-7; either TRBD1 or TRBD2 may supply D (5 bases each). The CDR3 length is 13 residues. For the CDR3, the DNA is TGTGCCAGCGGGGACGGGGTGACCTACGAGCTGTACTTC. It yields the protein CASGDGVTYELYF.